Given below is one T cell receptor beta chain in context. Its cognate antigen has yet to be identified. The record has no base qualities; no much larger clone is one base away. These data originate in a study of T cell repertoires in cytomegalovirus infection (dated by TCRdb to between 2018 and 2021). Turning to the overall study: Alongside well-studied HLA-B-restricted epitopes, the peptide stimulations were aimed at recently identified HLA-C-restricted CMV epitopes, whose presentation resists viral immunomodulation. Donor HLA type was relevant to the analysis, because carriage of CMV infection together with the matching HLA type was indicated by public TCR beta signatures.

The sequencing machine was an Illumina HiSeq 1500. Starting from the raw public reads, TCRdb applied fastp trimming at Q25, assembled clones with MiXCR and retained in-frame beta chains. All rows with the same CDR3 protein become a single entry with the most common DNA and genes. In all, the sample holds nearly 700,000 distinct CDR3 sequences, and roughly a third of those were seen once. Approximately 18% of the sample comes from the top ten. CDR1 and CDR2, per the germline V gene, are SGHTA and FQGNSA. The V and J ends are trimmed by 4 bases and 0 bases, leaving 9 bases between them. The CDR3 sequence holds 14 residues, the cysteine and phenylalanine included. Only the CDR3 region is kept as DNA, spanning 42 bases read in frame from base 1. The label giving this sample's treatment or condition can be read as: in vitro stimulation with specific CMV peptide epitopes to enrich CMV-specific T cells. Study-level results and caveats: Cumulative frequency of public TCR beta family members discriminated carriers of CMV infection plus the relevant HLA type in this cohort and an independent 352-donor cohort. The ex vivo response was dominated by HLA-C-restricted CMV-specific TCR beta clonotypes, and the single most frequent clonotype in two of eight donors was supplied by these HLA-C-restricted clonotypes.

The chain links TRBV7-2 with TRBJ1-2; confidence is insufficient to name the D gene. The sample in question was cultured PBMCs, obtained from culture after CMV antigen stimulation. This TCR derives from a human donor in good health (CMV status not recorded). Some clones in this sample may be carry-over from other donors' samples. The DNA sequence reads TGTGCCAGCAGCTCAGTTCTGACTAACTATGGCTACACCTTC. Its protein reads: CASSSVLTNYGYTF.